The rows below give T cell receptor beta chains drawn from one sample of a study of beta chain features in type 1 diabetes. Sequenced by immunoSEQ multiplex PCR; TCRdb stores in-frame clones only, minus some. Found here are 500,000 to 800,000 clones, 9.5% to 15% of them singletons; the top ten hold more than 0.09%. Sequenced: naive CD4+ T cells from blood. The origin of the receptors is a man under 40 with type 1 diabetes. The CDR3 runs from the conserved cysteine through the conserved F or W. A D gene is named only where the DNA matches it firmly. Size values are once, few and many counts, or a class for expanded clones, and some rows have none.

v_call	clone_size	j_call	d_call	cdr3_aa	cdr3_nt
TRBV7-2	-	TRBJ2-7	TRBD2	CASSLGGTRTYEQYF	TGTGCCAGCAGCTTAGGTGGGACTAGGACCTACGAGCAGTACTTC
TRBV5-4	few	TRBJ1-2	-	CASSRIGWGGSDYGYTF	TGTGCCAGCAGCCGAATTGGTTGGGGGGGCTCCGACTATGGCTACACCTTC
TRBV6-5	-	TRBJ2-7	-	CASSYSSQPEGWEQYF	TGTGCCAGCAGTTACTCGAGTCAGCCCGAGGGATGGGAGCAGTACTTC
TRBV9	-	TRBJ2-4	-	CASSVSGTEENIQYF	TGTGCCAGCAGCGTATCCGGGACGGAGGAAAACATTCAGTACTTC
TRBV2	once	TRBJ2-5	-	CASSDSSQETQYF	TGTGCCAGCAGTGACTCCAGTCAAGAGACCCAGTACTTC
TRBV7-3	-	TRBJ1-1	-	CASSSGFQNTEAFF	TGTGCCAGCAGCTCGGGCTTCCAGAACACTGAAGCTTTCTTT
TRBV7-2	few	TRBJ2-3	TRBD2	CASSPGLAGGDTQYF	TGTGCCAGCAGCCCCGGGCTAGCGGGGGGAGATACGCAGTATTTT
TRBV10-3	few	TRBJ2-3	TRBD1	CAITLGQGPSDTQYF	TGTGCCATCACCCTTGGACAGGGTCCCTCAGATACGCAGTATTTT
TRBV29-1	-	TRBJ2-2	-	CSVMTSINPGELFF	TGCAGCGTAATGACTAGTATTAACCCCGGGGAGCTGTTTTTT
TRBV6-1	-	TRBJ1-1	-	CASSVREDTEAFF	TGTGCCAGCAGTGTCAGGGAGGACACTGAAGCTTTCTTT
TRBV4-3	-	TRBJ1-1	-	CASSQEWGVGTEAFF	TGCGCCAGCAGCCAAGAATGGGGAGTGGGGACTGAAGCTTTCTTT
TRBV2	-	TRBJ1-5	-	CASSDSNRRQPQHF	TGTGCCAGCAGTGATAGCAACCGGAGGCAGCCCCAGCATTTT
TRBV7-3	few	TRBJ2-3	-	CASSLQASEVDTQYF	TGTGCCAGCAGCTTACAGGCTAGCGAGGTAGATACGCAGTATTTT
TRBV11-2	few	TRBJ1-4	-	CASSDSRGTNEKLFF	TGTGCCAGCAGCGACAGCCGAGGGACTAATGAAAAACTGTTTTTT
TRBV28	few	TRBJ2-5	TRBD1	CASSLMQGVETQYF	TGTGCCAGCAGTTTAATGCAGGGGGTAGAGACCCAGTACTTC
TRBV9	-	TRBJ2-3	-	CASSPRLYEATDTQYF	TGTGCCAGCAGCCCCAGACTGTACGAGGCCACAGATACGCAGTATTTT
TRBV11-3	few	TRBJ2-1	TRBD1	CASSPRQGAYNEQFF	TGTGCCAGCAGCCCCAGACAGGGGGCCTACAATGAGCAGTTCTTC
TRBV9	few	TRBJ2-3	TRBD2	CASSGSGGLDTQYF	TGTGCCAGCAGCGGTAGCGGGGGGTTGGATACGCAGTATTTT
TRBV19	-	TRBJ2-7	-	CASRDKGASYEQYF	TGTGCCAGTAGGGACAAGGGAGCATCCTACGAGCAGTACTTC
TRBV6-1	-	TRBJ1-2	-	CASSEGYYGYTF	TGTGCCAGCAGTGAAGGTTACTATGGCTACACCTTC
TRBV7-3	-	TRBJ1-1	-	CASSSGHSANTEAFF	TGTGCCAGCAGCTCCGGACATTCGGCGAACACTGAAGCTTTCTTT
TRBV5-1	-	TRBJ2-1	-	CASSLYTQGFDEQFF	TGCGCCAGCAGCTTATATACACAGGGTTTTGATGAGCAGTTCTTC
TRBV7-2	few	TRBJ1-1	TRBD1	CASSVQGASNTEAFF	TGTGCCAGCAGCGTCCAGGGGGCGTCGAACACTGAAGCTTTCTTT